Below are 23 T cell receptor beta chains sequenced from a single sample in a study of CD8 T cells in ankylosing spondylitis. General observations from the study: The study identified a TCR beta motif of under ten highly homologous variants that appeared characteristic of ankylosing spondylitis blood.

A single record per CDR3 protein comes from TCRdb applying MiXCR to the 5' RACE reads. This sample has roughly 700,000 distinct CDR3 sequences, with under 20% found just once. No antigen has been identified for these receptors. Sequencing used blood, either unsorted or a sorted T cell fraction (not recorded which). The receptors originated from a male donor with ankylosing spondylitis.

This clonotype was counted a few times. The V and J genes are TRBV2 and TRBJ1-2; tentative D call: TRBD1 (5 bases). This CDR3 has 13 amino acids. V lost 4 bases and J 8 bases, leaving 14 bases between the germline ends. Germline V lookup: CDR1 SNHLY, CDR2 FYNNEI. The CDR3 loop reads CASSGVQGSGYTF. In DNA form, the CDR3 reads TGTGCCAGCAGTGGGGTTCAGGGCAGCGGCTACACCTTC.

CDR3 nucleotide sequence: TGTGCCAGCAGCTTAAATGTCGACGGGAACACTGAAGCTTTCTTT. Amino acids: CASSLNVDGNTEAFF. The chain employs TRBV7-9 and TRBJ1-1; D unclear. The CDR3 is 15 residues long. Germline CDR1 is SEHNR and CDR2 is FQNEAQ (reference sequence). Trimming stripped 2 bases from V and 1 base from J, with 11 bases between.

The table lists this clonotype with a few counts. The J gene is TRBJ2-7, the V gene TRBV29-1; TRBD2 matches at 9 bases. Germline V gene lookup returns CDR1 SQVTM and CDR2 ANQGSEA. V lost 5 bases, J lost 3 bases, and 5 bases stayed unmatched. CDR3 length: 13 amino acids. CDR3: CSVRTSEYYEQYF. The CDR3 DNA follows: TGCAGCGTTCGGACTAGCGAGTACTACGAGCAGTACTTC.

This clonotype turned up a few times. This chain joins TRBV20-1 and TRBJ2-7; D is perhaps TRBD1 (6 bases). The germline CDR1 and CDR2 sequences are DFQATT and SNEGSKA (reference sequence). Trimming removed 0 bases at V and 2 bases at J, with 11 bases between. The CDR3 has 14 amino acids. CDR3: CSARDQGGPYEQYF. DNA of the CDR3: TGCAGTGCTAGAGATCAAGGGGGACCCTACGAGCAGTACTTC.

Here the CDR3 reads CASSSRQASRHTEAFF. For the CDR3, the DNA is TGCGCCAGCAGCTCCCGACAGGCGAGCCGACACACTGAAGCTTTCTTT. V and J are TRBV5-1 and TRBJ1-1; maybe TRBD1 (6 bases). CDR3 size: 16 residues. Germline CDR1 is SGHRS and CDR2 is YFSETQ. The V gene lost 3 bases and the J gene lost 3 bases, with 18 bases spanning the gap.

J is TRBJ1-2 and V is TRBV3-1; D is possibly TRBD1 (5 bases). The CDR3 has 14 residues. V gave up 6 bases and J gave up 2 bases, with 13 bases separating them. Germline V lookup: CDR1 LGHDT, CDR2 YNNKEL (reference sequence). CDR3 sequence: CASRPAGRNYGYTF. The DNA for the CDR3 is TGTGCCAGCAGACCCGCGGGACGGAACTATGGCTACACCTTC.

The gene calls are TRBV28 and TRBJ2-3, with TRBD1 as a possible D gene (5 bases). Germline CDR1 reads MDHEN; CDR2 reads SYDVKM. The CDR3 consists of 15 residues. Trimming pared 3 bases from V and 5 bases from J, leaving 15 bases between. The CDR3 reads CASSLTVWSQDTQYF. The DNA for the CDR3 is TGTGCCAGCAGTTTGACAGTTTGGTCACAAGATACGCAGTATTTT.

The table lists this clonotype with a few counts. The chain carries TRBV5-1 and TRBJ2-1; D is possibly TRBD1 (5 bases). The CDR3 spans 14 residues. CDR1 is SGHRS and CDR2 is YFSETQ in the germline V gene. The germline V and J ends were trimmed by 8 bases and 6 bases, with 18 bases remaining between them. CDR3 sequence reads: CARRIFRVGNEQFF. In DNA form, the CDR3 reads TGCGCCAGGAGGATTTTCAGGGTTGGCAATGAGCAGTTCTTC.

The V call is TRBV20-1, the J call TRBJ2-1; 7 bases line up with TRBD1. Trimming cost V 8 bases and J 2 bases; bases outside gene matches: 6. Germline-derived CDR1 and CDR2 are DFQATT and SNEGSKA (reference sequence). The CDR3 contains 13 residues. The CDR3 loop is CSPRDSPYNEQFF. In DNA, the CDR3 is TGCAGTCCCCGGGACAGCCCCTACAATGAGCAGTTCTTC.

This clonotype was recorded a few times. The chain employs TRBV5-1 and TRBJ2-7; possible D gene TRBD1, 5 bases. Between the trimmed V and J ends, which lost 4 bases and 0 bases, there was a span of 11 bases. Germline CDR1 is SGHRS and CDR2 is YFSETQ. The CDR3 runs 14 residues. The CDR3, as DNA: TGCGCCAGCAGCGTGGACACCCTCTCCTACGAGCAGTACTTC. Protein: CASSVDTLSYEQYF.

V and J are TRBV16 and TRBJ1-2; 9 nucleotides agree with TRBD1. Germline CDR1 is KGHSY and CDR2 is FQNENV. J gave up 6 bases and V 2 bases, and 25 bases lay outside the gene matches. This CDR3 contains 21 residues. CDR3 DNA: TGTGCCAGCAGCCAACGGTCGGAGACAGGGGGGCCTGGGAGCCCCCCAAATGGCTACACCTTC. Residues: CASSQRSETGGPGSPPNGYTF.

The chain is built from TRBV9 and TRBJ2-7; D is unresolved. The V end was cut by 0 bases, the J end by 0 bases, with 10 bases between. The CDR3 is made up of 15 amino acids. Germline V gives CDR1 SGDLS, CDR2 YYNGEE. The CDR3 sequence: CASSVEGSTSYEQYF. The CDR3 nucleotides are TGTGCCAGCAGCGTAGAGGGCAGCACCTCCTACGAGCAGTACTTC.

This clonotype was seen a few times. This chain uses TRBV12-3 or TRBV12-4 with TRBJ1-1; TRBD1 agrees at 9 bases. Trimming at V came to 6 bases and at J to 1 base, leaving 15 bases not matched to a gene. The CDR3 is 18 residues long. CDR3 loop: CASSTPTGQGGWNTEAFF. The CDR3 nucleotides are TGTGCCAGCAGCACGCCGACGGGACAGGGAGGATGGAACACTGAAGCTTTCTTT.

There are a few counts of this clonotype. The chain couples TRBV6-1 to TRBJ1-5, with D unclear. V shed 3 bases and J shed 9 bases, with 12 bases lying between them. Germline loops: CDR1 MNHNS, CDR2 SASEGT. This CDR3 spans 13 amino acids. This chain's CDR3 is CASSERVAGPQHF. DNA for the CDR3: TGTGCCAGCAGTGAGAGGGTAGCGGGGCCCCAGCATTTT.

This clonotype was recorded a few times. V usage is TRBV12-3 or TRBV12-4 and J usage is TRBJ2-2; a possible D gene is TRBD2 (6 bases). The ends were cut back, 6 bases at V and 3 bases at J, with 14 bases in the middle. The CDR3 consists of 15 residues. This CDR3 is CASSPLRLDTGELFF. The CDR3 coding sequence is TGTGCCAGCAGCCCTCTACGACTAGACACCGGGGAGCTGTTTTTT.

A few counts support this clonotype. The rearrangement joins TRBV6-1 to TRBJ2-1; D not resolved. Germline V gene lookup returns CDR1 MNHNS and CDR2 SASEGT. Trimming took 0 bases from V and 3 from J, leaving 12 bases between them. The CDR3 consists of 16 residues. The CDR3 bases are TGTGCCAGCAGTGAAGCGGCATTGGCTCTCTACAATGAGCAGTTCTTC. Protein product: CASSEAALALYNEQFF.

This clonotype was observed many times. J is TRBJ2-7 and V is TRBV9; TRBD2 matches 10 bases. The CDR3 sequence is 13 residues long. V was clipped by 0 bases and J by 12 bases; unmatched bases: 6. Looked up from germline, CDR1 is SGDLS and CDR2 is YYNGEE. CDR3 coding DNA: TGTGCCAGCAGCGTAGCTAGCGGGGGTGTTTTGTACTTC. As protein: CASSVASGGVLYF.

This clonotype was recorded a few times. The V and J genes are TRBV12-3 or TRBV12-4 and TRBJ1-5, with 8 bases lining up with TRBD1. Germline trimming cut 6 bases from V and 3 bases from J; bases unmatched to any gene: 4. The CDR3 is 14 amino acids. The CDR3 is CASRLTGANQPQHF. The CDR3 DNA reads as TGTGCCAGCAGACTGACAGGGGCCAATCAGCCCCAGCATTTT.

The CDR3 DNA reads as TGCAGTGCTAGAGGGAGGGACTCTGGAAACACCATATATTTT. It is translated as CSARGRDSGNTIYF. The chain uses TRBV20-1 and TRBJ1-3; D gene unclear. The germline V and J ends were trimmed by 1 base and 0 bases, with 7 bases remaining between them. The CDR3 has 14 amino acids. From germline, CDR1 is DFQATT and CDR2 SNEGSKA (reference sequence).

The sample holds many counts of this clonotype. The chain has TRBV24-1 and TRBJ2-3; 11 positions match TRBD1. Per germline, CDR1 KGHDR and CDR2 SFDVKD. The CDR3 is 15 amino acids. The J segment lost 5 bases and the V segment lost 4 bases, leaving 4 bases of the junction unmatched. CDR3 nucleotide sequence: TGTGCCACCAGTGACGGGACAGGGGGACTAGATACGCAGTATTTT. Amino acid sequence: CATSDGTGGLDTQYF.

The rearrangement joins TRBV7-3 to TRBJ1-2; no definite D call. Germline assignment: CDR1 SGHTA and CDR2 FQGTGA. V was trimmed by 4 bases and J by 4 bases, leaving 10 bases between them. The CDR3 covers 13 residues. CDR3 DNA: TGTGCCAGCAGCTCCACCCCGTTCTATGGCTACACCTTC. Protein sequence: CASSSTPFYGYTF.

The chain combines TRBV5-6 with TRBJ2-1; D call uncertain. The V gene lost 6 bases and the J gene lost 0 bases, with 13 bases spanning the gap. CDR3 length equals 15 residues. CDR1 and CDR2 (germline): SGHDT, YYEEEE. CDR3 sequence reads: CASTPLGLSYNEQFF. For the CDR3, the DNA is TGTGCCAGCACCCCATTGGGCCTCTCCTACAATGAGCAGTTCTTC.

This chain connects TRBV2 to TRBJ1-1; D not certain. Germline V lookup: CDR1 SNHLY, CDR2 FYNNEI. The ends were cut back, 0 bases at V and 4 bases at J, with 18 bases in the middle. This CDR3 is built from 17 residues. The CDR3 loop reads CASSEAIALGPTTEAFF. The CDR3 DNA is TGTGCCAGCAGTGAAGCTATCGCACTCGGACCGACCACTGAAGCTTTCTTT.